Detailed here is one T cell receptor beta chain. Its antigen is currently unknown. This sample is drawn from a study of cytotoxic CD8 clonotypes in ibrutinib-treated CLL. On the study more broadly: Mean yields were approximately 250,000 productive templates and 90,000 to 95,000 productive rearrangements per sample.

PBMCs were cryopreserved, and roughly 2.1 micrograms of genomic DNA from them went into TCR beta libraries. Study-level findings and limits: An increase in clonality occurred at ibrutinib response, followed by a return toward baseline at progression.

V was shortened by 0 bases and J by 2 bases, with 10 bases between the two germline ends. Germline V gives CDR1 MNHEY, CDR2 SVGAGI. CDR3 length: 15 amino acids. Clones were read by immunoSEQ multiplex PCR, and TCRdb kept only the in-frame ones, dropping some. The sample includes about 130,000 clones, 70% to 90% of them seen just once. This sequence was found in a human donor with chronic lymphocytic leukemia. The material was PBMCs, obtained after 24 months of ibrutinib treatment. J is TRBJ1-2 and V is TRBV6-5; D remains ambiguous. CDR3 DNA: TGTGCCAGCAGTTACTCGCCAAGGCGGAACTATGGCTACACCTTC. Its protein is CASSYSPRRNYGYTF.